One sample yielded the 2 T cell receptor beta chains listed below, sequenced in a study of early T cells in non-severe SARS-CoV-2 infection. TCRdb passed the 5' RACE reads through MiXCR, listing each CDR3 protein once. The data contain some 50,000 distinct CDR3 sequences, about 10% of them singletons. The sample comprised whole blood. The receptors were gathered from an adult who was a healthcare worker with PCR-confirmed SARS-CoV-2 infection or an uninfected control (not recorded which).

This clonotype was seen ten or more times. One end of the junction is discordant with germline, which a read error may explain. This chain links TRBV29-1 with TRBJ2-1, with TRBD2 as a possible D gene (6 bases). CDR3 length: 15 residues. In germline, CDR1 is SQVTM, CDR2 ANQGSEA. This CDR3 is CSGETRWSGYNEQFF. CDR3 DNA sequence: TGCAGCGGTGAAACGCGCTGGAGCGGGTACAATGAGCAGTTCTTC.

This clonotype was seen many times. The chain joins TRBV11-2 to TRBJ2-7; TRBD1 agrees at 10 bases. Germline CDR1 and CDR2: SGHAT and FQNNGV. The CDR3 sequence is 18 residues long. V gave up 2 bases and J gave up 1 base; unmatched junction bases: 11. CDR3 in amino acids: CASSLRVTGGVRSYEQYF. The DNA of the CDR3 is TGTGCCAGCAGCTTACGGGTGACAGGGGGCGTCCGTTCCTACGAGCAGTACTTC. The complete variable domain, with remaining parts taken from reference TRBV11-2 and TRBJ2-7, reads EAGVAQSPRYKIIEKRQSVAFWCNPISGHATLYWYQQILGQGPKLLIQFQNNGVVDDSQLPKDRFSAERLKGVDSTLKIQPAKLEDSAVYLCASSLRVTGGVRSYEQYFGPGTRLTVT.